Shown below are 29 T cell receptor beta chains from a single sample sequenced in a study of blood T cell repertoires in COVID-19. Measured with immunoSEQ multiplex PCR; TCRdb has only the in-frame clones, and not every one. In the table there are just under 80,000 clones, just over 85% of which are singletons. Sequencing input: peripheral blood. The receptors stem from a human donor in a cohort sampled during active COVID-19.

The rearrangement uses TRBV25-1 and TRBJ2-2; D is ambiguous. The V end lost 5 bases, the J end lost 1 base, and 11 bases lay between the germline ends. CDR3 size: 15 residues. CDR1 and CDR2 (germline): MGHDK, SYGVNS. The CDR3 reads CASSNLGMNTGELFF. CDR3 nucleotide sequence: TGTGCCAGCAGTAACCTAGGAATGAACACCGGGGAGCTGTTTTTT.

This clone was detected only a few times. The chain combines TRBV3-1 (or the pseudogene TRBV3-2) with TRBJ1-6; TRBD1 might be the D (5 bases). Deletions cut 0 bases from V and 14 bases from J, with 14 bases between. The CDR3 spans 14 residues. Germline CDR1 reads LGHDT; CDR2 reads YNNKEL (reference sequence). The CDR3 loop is CASSQEAGLDTLHF. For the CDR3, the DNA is TGTGCCAGCAGCCAAGAGGCGGGGTTGGACACCCTCCACTTT.

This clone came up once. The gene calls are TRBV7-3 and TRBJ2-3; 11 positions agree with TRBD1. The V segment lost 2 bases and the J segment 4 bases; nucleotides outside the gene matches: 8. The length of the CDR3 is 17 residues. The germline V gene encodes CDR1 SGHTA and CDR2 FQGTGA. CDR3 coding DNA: TGTGCCAGCAGCTTATTAGGTGGGACAGGGGGGCCAGATACGCAGTATTTT. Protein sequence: CASSLLGGTGGPDTQYF.

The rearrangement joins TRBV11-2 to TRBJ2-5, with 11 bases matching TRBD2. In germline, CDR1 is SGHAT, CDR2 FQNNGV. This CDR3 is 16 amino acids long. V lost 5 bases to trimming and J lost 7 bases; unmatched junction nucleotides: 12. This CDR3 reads CASSQGTSGSRGTQYF. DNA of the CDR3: TGTGCCAGCAGCCAAGGAACTAGCGGGAGCCGGGGGACCCAGTACTTC.

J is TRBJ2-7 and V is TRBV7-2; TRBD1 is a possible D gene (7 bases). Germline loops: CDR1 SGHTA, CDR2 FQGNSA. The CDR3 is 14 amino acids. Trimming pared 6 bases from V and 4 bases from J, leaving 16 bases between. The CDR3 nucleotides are TGTGCCAGCAGGCCGGCGGGACAGCCTTACGAGCAGTACTTC. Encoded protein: CASRPAGQPYEQYF.

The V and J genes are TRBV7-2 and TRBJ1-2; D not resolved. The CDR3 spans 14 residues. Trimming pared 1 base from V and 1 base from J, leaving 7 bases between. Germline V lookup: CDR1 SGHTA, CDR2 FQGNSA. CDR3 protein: CASSLDSLNYGYTF. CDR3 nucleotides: TGTGCCAGCAGCTTAGATTCACTTAACTATGGCTACACCTTC.

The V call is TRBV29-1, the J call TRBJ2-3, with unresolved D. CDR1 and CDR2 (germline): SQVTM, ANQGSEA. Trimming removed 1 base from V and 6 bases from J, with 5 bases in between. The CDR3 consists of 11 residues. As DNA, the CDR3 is TGCAGCGTTGAAGCTCCGGATACGCAGTATTTT. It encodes CSVEAPDTQYF.

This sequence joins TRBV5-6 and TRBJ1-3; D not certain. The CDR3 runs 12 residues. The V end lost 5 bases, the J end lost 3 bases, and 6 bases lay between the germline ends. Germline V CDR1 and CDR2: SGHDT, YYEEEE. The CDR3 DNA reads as TGTGCCAGCAGTTTCGGTGGAAACACCATATATTTT. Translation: CASSFGGNTIYF.

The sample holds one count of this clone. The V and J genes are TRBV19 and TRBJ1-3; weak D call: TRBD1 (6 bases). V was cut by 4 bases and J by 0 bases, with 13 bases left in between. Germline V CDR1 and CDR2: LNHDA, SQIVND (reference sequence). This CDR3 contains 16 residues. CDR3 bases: TGTGCCAGTAGTAGAATCGCAGGGGACTCTGGAAACACCATATATTTT. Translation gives CASSRIAGDSGNTIYF.

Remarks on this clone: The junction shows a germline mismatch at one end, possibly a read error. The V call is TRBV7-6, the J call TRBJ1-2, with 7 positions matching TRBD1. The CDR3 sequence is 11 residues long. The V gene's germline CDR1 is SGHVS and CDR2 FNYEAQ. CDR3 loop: CASSLGDRVNF. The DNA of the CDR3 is TGTGCCAGCAGCTTGGGTGACAGGGTTAACTTC.

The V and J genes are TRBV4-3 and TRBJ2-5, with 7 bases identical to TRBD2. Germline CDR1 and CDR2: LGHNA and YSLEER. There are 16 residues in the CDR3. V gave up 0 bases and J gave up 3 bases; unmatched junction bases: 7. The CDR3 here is CASSQDSTGTKETQYF. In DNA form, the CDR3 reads TGCGCCAGCAGCCAAGACTCAACCGGGACTAAAGAGACCCAGTACTTC.

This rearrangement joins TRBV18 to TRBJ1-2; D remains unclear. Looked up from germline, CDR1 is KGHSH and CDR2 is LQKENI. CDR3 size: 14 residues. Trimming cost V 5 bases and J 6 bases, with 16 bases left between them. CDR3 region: CASSFQSFGDGYTF. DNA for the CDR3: TGTGCCAGCTCATTCCAGAGCTTCGGGGATGGCTACACCTTC.

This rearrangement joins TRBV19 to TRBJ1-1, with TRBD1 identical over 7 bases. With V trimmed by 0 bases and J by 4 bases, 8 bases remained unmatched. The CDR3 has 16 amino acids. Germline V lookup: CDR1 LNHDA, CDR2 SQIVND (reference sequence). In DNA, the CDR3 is TGTGCCAGTAGTATAGATCCCGACAGGGACGGCACTGAAGCTTTCTTT. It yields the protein CASSIDPDRDGTEAFF. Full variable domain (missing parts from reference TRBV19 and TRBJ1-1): DGGITQSPKYLFRKEGQNVTLSCEQNLNHDAMYWYRQDPGQGLRLIYYSQIVNDFQKGDIAEGYSVSREKKESFPLTVTSAQKNPTAFYLCASSIDPDRDGTEAFFGQGTRLTVV.

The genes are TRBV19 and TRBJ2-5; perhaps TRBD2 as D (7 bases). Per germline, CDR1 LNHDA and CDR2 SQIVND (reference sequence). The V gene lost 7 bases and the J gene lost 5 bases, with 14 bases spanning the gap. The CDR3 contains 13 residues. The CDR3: CASTRTAGETQYF. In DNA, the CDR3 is TGTGCCAGTACACGGACAGCGGGGGAGACCCAGTACTTC.

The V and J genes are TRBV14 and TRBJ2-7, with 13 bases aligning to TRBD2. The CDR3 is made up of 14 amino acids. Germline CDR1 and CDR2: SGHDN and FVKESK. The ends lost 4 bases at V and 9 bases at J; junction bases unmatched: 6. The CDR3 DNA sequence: TGTGCCAGCAGCCTGGGACTAGCGGGATTAGGGCAGTACTTC. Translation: CASSLGLAGLGQYF.

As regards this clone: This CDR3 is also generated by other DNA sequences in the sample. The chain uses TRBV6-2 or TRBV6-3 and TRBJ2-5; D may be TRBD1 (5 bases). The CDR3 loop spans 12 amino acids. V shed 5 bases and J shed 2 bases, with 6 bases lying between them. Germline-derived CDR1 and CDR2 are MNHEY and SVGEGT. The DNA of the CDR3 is TGTGCCAGCAGTAGACAGCAAGAGACCCAGTACTTC. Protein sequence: CASSRQQETQYF.

The CDR3 here is CASSSTSGGARETQYF. Here the CDR3 DNA reads TGCGCCAGCAGCTCTACTAGCGGGGGGGCCAGGGAGACCCAGTACTTC. V usage is TRBV5-1 and J usage is TRBJ2-5, with 13 positions matching TRBD2. V lost 3 bases and J lost 5; bases outside the gene matches: 7. Germline loops: CDR1 SGHRS, CDR2 YFSETQ. The CDR3 consists of 16 residues.

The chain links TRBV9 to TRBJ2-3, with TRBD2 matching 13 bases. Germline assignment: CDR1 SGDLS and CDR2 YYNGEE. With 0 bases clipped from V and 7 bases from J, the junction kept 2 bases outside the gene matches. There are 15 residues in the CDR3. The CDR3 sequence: CASSVGTSGGNTQYF. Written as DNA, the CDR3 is TGTGCCAGCAGCGTAGGGACTAGCGGGGGAAATACGCAGTATTTT.

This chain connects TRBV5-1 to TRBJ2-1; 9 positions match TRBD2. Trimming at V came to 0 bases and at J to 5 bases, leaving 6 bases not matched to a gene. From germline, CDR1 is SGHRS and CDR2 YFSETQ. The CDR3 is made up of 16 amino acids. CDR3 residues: CASSLDAGGPHNEQFF. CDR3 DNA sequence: TGCGCCAGCAGCTTGGATGCGGGGGGGCCCCACAATGAGCAGTTCTTC.

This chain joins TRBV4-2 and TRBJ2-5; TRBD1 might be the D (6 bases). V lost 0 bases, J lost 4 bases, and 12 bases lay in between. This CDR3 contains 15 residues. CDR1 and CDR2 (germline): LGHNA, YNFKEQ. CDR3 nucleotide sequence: TGTGCCAGCAGCCAAGAGAAAGAGACAGGAGAGACCCAGTACTTC. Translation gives CASSQEKETGETQYF.

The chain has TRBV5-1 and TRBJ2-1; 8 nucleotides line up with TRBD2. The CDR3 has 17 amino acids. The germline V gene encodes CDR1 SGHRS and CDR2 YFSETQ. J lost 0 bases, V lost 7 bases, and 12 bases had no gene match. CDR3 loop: CASGRGSGSSSYNEQFF. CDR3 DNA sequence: TGCGCCAGCGGCCGCGGAAGCGGGAGTAGCTCCTACAATGAGCAGTTCTTC.

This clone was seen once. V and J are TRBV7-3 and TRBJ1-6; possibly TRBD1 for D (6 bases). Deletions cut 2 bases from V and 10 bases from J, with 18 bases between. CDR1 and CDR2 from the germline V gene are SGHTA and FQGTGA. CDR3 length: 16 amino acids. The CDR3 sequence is CASSLQGPMDRSPLHF. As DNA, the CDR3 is TGTGCCAGCAGCTTACAGGGGCCCATGGATCGCTCACCCCTCCACTTT. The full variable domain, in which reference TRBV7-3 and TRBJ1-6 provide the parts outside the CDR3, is GAGVSQTPSNKVTEKGKYVELRCDPISGHTALYWYRQSLGQGPEFLIYFQGTGAADDSGLPNDRFFAVRPEGSVSTLKIQRTERGDSAVYLCASSLQGPMDRSPLHFGNGTRLTVT.

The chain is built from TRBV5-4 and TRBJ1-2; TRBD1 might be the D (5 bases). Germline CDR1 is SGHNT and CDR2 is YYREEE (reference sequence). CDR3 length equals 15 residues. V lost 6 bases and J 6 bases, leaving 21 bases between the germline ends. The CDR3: CASTPGFGRVDGYTF. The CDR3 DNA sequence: TGTGCCAGCACCCCTGGCTTTGGCAGGGTAGATGGCTACACCTTC.

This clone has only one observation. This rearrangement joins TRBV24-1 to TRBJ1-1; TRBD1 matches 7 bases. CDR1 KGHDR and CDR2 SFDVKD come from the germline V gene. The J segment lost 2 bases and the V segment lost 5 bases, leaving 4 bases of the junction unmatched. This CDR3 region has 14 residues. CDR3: CATSARGANTEAFF. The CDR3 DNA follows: TGTGCCACCAGTGCCAGGGGGGCAAACACTGAAGCTTTCTTT.

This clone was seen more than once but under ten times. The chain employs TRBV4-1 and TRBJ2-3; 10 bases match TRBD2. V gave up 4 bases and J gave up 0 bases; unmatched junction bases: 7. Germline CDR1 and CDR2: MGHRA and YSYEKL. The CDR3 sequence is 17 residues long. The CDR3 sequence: CASSLSVLAGSTDTQYF. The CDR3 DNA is TGCGCCAGCAGCCTCTCCGTACTAGCGGGAAGCACAGATACGCAGTATTTT.

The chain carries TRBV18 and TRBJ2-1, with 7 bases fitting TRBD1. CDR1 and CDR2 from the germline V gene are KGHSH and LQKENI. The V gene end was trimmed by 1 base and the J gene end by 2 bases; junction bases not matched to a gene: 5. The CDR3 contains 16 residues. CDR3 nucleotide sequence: TGTGCCAGCTCACCACTGCCGGGACAGACCTACAATGAGCAGTTCTTC. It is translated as CASSPLPGQTYNEQFF.

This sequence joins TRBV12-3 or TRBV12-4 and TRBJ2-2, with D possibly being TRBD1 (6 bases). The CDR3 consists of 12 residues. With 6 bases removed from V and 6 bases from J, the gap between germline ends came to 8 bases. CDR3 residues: CASSPGAGELFF. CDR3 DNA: TGTGCCAGCAGCCCAGGGGCCGGGGAGCTGTTTTTT.

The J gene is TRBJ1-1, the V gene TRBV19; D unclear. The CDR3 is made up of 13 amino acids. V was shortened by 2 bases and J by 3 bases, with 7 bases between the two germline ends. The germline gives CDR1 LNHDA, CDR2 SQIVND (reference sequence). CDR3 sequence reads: CASSIMRDTEAFF. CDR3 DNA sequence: TGTGCCAGTAGTATAATGAGGGACACTGAAGCTTTCTTT.

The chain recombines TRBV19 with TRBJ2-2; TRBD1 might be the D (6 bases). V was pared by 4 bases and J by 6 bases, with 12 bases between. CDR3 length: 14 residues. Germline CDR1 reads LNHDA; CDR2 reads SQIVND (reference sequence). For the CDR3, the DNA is TGTGCCAGTAGTACCACAGGGTTCGCCGGGGAGCTGTTTTTT. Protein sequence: CASSTTGFAGELFF.